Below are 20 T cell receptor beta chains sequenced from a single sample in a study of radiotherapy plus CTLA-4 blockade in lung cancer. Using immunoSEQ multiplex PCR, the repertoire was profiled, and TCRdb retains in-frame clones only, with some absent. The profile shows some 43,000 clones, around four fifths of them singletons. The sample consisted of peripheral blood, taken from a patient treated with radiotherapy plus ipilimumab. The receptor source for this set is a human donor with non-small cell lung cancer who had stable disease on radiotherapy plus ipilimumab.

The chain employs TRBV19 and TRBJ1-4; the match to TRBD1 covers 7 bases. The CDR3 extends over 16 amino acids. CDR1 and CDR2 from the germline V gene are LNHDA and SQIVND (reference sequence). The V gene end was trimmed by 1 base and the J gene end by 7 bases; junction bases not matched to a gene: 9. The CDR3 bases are TGTGCCAGTAGTATAGCTACCGGACAGGCAGTTGAAAAACTGTTTTTT. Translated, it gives CASSIATGQAVEKLFF.

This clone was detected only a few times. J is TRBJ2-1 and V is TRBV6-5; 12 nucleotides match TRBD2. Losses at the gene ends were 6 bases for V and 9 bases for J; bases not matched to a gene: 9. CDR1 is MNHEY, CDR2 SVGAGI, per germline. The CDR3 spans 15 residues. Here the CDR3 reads CASRLTSGRLSEQFF. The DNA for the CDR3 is TGTGCCAGCAGATTGACTAGCGGGAGATTGAGTGAGCAGTTCTTC.

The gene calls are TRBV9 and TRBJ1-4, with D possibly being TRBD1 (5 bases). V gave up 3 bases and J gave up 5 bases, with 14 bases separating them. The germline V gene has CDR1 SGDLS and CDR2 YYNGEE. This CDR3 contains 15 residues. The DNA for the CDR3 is TGTGCCAGCAGCGACAACCCGGGGGTAAATGAAAAACTGTTTTTT. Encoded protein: CASSDNPGVNEKLFF.

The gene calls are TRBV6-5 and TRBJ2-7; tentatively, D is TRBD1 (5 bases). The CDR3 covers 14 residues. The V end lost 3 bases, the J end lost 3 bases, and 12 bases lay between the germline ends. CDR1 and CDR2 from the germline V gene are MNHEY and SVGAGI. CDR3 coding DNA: TGTGCCAGCAGTTATTCAGGACAACTCTACGAGCAGTACTTC. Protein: CASSYSGQLYEQYF.

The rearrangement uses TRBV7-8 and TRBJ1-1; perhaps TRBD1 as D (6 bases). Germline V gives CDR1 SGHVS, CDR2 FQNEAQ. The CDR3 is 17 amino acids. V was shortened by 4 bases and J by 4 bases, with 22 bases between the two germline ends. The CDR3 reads CASSYTQGTFVSTEAFF. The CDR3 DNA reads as TGTGCCAGCAGCTACACACAGGGTACGTTTGTGAGCACTGAAGCTTTCTTT.

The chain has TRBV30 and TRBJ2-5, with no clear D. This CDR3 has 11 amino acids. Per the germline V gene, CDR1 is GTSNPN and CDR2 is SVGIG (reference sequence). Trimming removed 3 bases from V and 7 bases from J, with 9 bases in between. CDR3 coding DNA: TGTGCCTGGAGAAGAGTCGGGACCCAGTACTTC. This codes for CAWRRVGTQYF.

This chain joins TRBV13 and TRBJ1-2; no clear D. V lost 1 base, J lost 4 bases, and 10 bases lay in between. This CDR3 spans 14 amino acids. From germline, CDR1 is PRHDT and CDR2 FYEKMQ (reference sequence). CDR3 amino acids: CASSLEGGSYGYTF. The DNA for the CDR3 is TGTGCCAGCAGCTTAGAAGGCGGGAGCTATGGCTACACCTTC.

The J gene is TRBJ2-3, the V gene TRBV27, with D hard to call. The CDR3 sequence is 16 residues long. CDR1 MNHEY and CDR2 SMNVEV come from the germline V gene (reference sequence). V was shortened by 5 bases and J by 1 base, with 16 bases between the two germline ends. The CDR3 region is CASSPRSWLRTDTQYF. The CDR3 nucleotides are TGTGCCAGCAGTCCAAGGAGCTGGCTTCGCACAGATACGCAGTATTTT.

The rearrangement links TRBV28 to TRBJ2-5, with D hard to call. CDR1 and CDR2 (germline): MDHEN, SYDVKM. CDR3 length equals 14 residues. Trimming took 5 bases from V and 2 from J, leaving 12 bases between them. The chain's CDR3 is CASSPRQVQETQYF. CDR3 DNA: TGTGCCAGCAGTCCCCGACAAGTACAAGAGACCCAGTACTTC. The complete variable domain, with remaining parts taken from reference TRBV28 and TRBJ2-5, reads DVKVTQSSRYLVKRTGEKVFLECVQDMDHENMFWYRQDPGLGLRLIYFSYDVKMKEKGDIPEGYSVSREKKERFSLILESASTNQTSMYLCASSPRQVQETQYFGPGTRLLVL.

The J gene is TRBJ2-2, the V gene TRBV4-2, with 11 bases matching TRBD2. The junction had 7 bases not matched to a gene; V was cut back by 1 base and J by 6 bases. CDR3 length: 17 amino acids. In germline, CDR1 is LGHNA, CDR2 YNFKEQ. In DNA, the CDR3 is TGTGCCAGCAGCCAAGGAACTAGCGGGGGCCTAGCCGGGGAGCTGTTTTTT. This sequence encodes CASSQGTSGGLAGELFF.

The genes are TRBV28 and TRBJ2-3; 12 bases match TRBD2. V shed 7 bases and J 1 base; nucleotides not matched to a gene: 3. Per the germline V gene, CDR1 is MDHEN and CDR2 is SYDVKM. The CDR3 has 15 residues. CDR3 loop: CASTRLAGGTDTQYF. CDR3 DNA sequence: TGTGCCAGCACCCGACTAGCGGGAGGCACAGATACGCAGTATTTT.

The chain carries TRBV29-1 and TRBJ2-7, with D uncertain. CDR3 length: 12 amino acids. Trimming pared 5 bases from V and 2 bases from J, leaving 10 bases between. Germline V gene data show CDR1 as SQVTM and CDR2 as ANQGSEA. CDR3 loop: CSVRFGTYEQYF. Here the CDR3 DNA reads TGCAGCGTTCGTTTCGGTACCTACGAGCAGTACTTC.

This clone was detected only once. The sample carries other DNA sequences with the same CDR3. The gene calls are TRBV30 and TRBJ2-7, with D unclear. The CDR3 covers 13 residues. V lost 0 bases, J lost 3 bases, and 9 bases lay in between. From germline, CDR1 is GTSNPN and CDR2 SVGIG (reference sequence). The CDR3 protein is CAWSVTSYYEQYF. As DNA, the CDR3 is TGTGCCTGGAGTGTAACATCGTACTACGAGCAGTACTTC.

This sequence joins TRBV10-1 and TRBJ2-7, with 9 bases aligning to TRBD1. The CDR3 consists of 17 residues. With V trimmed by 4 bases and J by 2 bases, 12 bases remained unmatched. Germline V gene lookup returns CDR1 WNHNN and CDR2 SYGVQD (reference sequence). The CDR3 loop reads CASSATGTGSGTYEQYF. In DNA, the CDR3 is TGCGCCAGCAGTGCTACCGGGACAGGGTCGGGTACCTACGAGCAGTACTTC.

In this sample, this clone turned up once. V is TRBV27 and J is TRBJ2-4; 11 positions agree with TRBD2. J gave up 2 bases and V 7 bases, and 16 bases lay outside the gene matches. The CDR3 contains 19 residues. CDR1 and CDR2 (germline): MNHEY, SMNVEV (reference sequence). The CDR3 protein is CASNLRGLAAPAPKNIQYF. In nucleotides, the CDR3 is TGTGCCAGCAATCTAAGGGGACTAGCGGCGCCCGCCCCCAAAAACATTCAGTACTTC.

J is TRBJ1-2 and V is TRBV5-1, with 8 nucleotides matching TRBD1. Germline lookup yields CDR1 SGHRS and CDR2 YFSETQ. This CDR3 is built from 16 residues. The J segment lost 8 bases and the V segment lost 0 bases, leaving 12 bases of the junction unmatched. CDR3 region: CASSLEGRTGITGYTF. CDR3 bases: TGCGCCAGCAGCTTGGAGGGACGGACAGGGATAACGGGCTACACCTTC.

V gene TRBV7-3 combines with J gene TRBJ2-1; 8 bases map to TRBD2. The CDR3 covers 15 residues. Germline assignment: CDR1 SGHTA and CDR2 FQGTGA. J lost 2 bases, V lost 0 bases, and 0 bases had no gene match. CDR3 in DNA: TGTGCCAGCAGCTTAACGGGACTAGCCTACAATGAGCAGTTCTTC. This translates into CASSLTGLAYNEQFF.

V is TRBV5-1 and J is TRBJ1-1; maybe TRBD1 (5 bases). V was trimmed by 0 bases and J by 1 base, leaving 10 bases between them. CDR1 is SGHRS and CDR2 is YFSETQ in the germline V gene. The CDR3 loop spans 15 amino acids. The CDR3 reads CASSLVAGPNTEAFF. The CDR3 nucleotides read TGCGCCAGCAGCTTGGTGGCGGGGCCGAACACTGAAGCTTTCTTT.

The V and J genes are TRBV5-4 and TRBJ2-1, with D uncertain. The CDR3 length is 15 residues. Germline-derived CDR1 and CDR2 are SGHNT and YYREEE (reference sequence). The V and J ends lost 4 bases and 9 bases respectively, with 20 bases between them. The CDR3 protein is CASSVGSPSLGEQFF. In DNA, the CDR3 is TGTGCCAGCAGCGTGGGTAGTCCCTCCCTCGGTGAGCAGTTCTTC.

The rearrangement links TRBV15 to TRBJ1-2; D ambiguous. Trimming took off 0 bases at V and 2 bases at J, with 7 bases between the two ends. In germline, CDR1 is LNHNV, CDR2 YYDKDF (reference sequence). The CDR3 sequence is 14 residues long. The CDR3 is CATSRDKLNYGYTF. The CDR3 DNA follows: TGTGCCACCAGCAGAGATAAGCTGAACTATGGCTACACCTTC. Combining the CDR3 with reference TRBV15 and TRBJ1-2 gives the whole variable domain DAMVIQNPRYQVTQFGKPVTLSCSQTLNHNVMYWYQQKSSQAPKLLFHYYDKDFNNEADTPDNFQSRRPNTSFCFLDIRSPGLGDTAMYLCATSRDKLNYGYTFGSGTRLTVV.